The T cell receptor (beta chain) described here comes from a study of blood T cell repertoires in COVID-19. Across the study: PBMCs, B-cell-depleted T cells, or T cells were the source of the cDNA or gDNA that made up the material.

Profiling relied on immunoSEQ multiplex PCR, and the TCRdb table lists in-frame clones only, not all of them. The sample has fewer than 200,000 clones; approximately 82% are singletons. Participants were aged 18 to 89 years, lived in over 20 US areas, and enrolled virtually. Donors were grouped by their self-reported clinical history. This CDR3 region has 15 residues. CDR1 and CDR2 (germline): SEHNR, FQNEAQ (reference sequence). The V gene end was trimmed by 5 bases and the J gene end by 3 bases; junction bases not matched to a gene: 6. V usage is TRBV7-9 and J usage is TRBJ2-2; 7 bases line up with TRBD2. The source is a man aged 45-65 years who had recovered from COVID-19. Source material: PBMCs or T cells enriched from blood (not recorded which). CDR3 sequence reads: CASSRAAGDTGELFF. DNA for the CDR3: TGTGCCAGCAGCCGGGCCGCGGGGGACACCGGGGAGCTGTTTTTT.